Below are 2 T cell receptor beta chains sequenced from a single sample in a study of T cell changes during pregnancy in multiple sclerosis. Here immunoSEQ multiplex PCR was the method, and the copy in TCRdb shows in-frame clones only, minus some. The sample has tens of thousands of clones; 85% to 95% are singletons. The source material was CD8+ T cells from peripheral blood mononuclear cells, sampled in the second trimester of pregnancy. These receptors were collected from a female donor with multiple sclerosis, enrolled in a pregnancy study.

This sequence joins TRBV28 and TRBJ2-2, with 11 bases that match TRBD1. CDR1 MDHEN and CDR2 SYDVKM come from the germline V gene. This CDR3 region has 14 residues. The junction had 2 bases not matched to a gene; V was cut back by 5 bases and J by 6 bases. The CDR3 nucleotides read TGTGCCAGCAGTAAGGGACAGGGGGCCGGGGAGCTGTTTTTT. Its translation: CASSKGQGAGELFF.

The gene calls are TRBV7-3 and TRBJ2-1; TRBD2 aligns across 9 bases. The CDR3 covers 16 residues. The germline V gene has CDR1 SGHTA and CDR2 FQGTGA. J was trimmed by 4 bases and V by 5 bases; bases with no gene match: 9. CDR3 sequence (DNA): TGTGCCAGCAGCCGGACCGGGACTAGCCATTACAATGAGCAGTTCTTC. Its protein product is CASSRTGTSHYNEQFF.